The clone carrying this T cell receptor (beta chain) showed up many times. The antigen is not known. This specimen comes from a study of cytomegalovirus exposure and HLA in healthy donors. PCR amplification relied on 60 Vbeta primers (plus 13 Jbeta primers). Libraries were prepared by immunoSEQ multiplex PCR; TCRdb keeps only in-frame clonotypes and omits some of them. The sample carries some 120,000 clones, over 60% recorded once. V was trimmed by 4 bases and J by 4 bases, leaving 5 bases between them. The CDR3 consists of 11 residues. Germline lookup yields CDR1 LGHNT and CDR2 FRNRAP. Study-level findings and limits: A later analysis appeared to link common viral pathogens to several of the most significant clusters. In a later analysis, donors in an Asian-associated ancestry cluster reportedly had fewer N-insertions in productive TCRs than the cohort mean. V- and J-gene trimming of TCR beta was linked (in a later analysis) to a missense DCLRE1C variant. HLA alleles were associated with 15,000 to 20,000 TCR beta sequences in a later analysis at 0.05 false discovery rate.

The receptor was derived from a man between 25 and 39 years old in good health and CMV-seropositive. Sequenced material: PBMCs. The rearrangement links TRBV12-5 to TRBJ2-7; D unclear. CDR3 loop: CASGWAYEQYF. Here the CDR3 DNA reads TGTGCTAGTGGTTGGGCATACGAGCAGTACTTC.